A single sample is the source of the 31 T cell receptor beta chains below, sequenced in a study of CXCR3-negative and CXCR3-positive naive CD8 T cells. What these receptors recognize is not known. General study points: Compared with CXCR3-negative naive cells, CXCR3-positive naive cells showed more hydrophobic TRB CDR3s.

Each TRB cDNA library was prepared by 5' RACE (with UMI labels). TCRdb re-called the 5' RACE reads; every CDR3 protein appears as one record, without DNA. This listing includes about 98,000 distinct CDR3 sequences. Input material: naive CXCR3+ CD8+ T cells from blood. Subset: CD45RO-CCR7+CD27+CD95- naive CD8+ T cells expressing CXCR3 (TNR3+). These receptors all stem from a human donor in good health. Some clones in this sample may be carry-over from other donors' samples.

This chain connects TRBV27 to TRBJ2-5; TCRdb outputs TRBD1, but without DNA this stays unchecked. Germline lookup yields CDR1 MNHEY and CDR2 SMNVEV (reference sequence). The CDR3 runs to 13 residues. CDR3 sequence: CASSSREEETQYF.

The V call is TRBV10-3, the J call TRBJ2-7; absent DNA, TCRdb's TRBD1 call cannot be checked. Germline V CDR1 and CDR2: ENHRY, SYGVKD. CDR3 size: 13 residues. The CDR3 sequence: CATGQLEFYEQYF.

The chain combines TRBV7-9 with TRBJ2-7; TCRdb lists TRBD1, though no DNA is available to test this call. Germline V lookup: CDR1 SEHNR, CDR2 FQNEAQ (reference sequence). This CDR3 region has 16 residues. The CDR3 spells CASSGNRDPLNYEQYF. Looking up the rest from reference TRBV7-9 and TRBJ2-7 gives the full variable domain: DTGVSQNPRHKITKRGQNVTFRCDPISEHNRLYWYRQTLGQGPEFLTYFQNEAQLEKSRLLSDRFSAERPKGSFSTLEIQRTEQGDSAMYLCASSGNRDPLNYEQYFGPGTRLTVT.

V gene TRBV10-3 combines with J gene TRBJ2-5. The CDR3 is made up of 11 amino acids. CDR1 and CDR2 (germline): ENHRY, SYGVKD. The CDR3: CAIRTTGTQYF.

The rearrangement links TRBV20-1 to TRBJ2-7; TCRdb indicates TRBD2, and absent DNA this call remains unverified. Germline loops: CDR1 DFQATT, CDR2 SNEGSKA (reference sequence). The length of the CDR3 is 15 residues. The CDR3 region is CSARDRAVSSYEQYF.

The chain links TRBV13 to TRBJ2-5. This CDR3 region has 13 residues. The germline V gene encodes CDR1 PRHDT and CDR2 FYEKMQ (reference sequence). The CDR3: CASSLSPQETQYF.

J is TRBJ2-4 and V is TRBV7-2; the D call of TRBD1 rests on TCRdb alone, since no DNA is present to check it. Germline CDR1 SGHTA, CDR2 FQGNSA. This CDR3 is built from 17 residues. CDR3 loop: CASSGTGDLGAKNIQYF. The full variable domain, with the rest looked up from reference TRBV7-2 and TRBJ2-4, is GAGVSQSPSNKVTEKGKDVELRCDPISGHTALYWYRQSLGQGLEFLIYFQGNSAPDKSGLPSDRFSAERTGGSVSTLTIQRTQQEDSAVYLCASSGTGDLGAKNIQYFGAGTRLSVL.

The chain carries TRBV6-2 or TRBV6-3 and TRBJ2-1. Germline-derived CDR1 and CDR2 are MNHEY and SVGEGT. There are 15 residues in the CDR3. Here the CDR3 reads CASSLMESSYNEQFF.

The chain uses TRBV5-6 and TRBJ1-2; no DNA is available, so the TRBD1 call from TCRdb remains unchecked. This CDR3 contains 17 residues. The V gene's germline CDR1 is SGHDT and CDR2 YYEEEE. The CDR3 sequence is CASSLATLSNKYGGYTF. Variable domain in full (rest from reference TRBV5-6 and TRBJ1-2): DAGVTQSPTHLIKTRGQQVTLRCSPKSGHDTVSWYQQALGQGPQFIFQYYEEEERQRGNFPDRFSGHQFPNYSSELNVNALLLGDSALYLCASSLATLSNKYGGYTFGSGTRLTVV.

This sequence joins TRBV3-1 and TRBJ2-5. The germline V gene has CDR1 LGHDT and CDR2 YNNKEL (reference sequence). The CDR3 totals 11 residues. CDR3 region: CASSQRETQYF.

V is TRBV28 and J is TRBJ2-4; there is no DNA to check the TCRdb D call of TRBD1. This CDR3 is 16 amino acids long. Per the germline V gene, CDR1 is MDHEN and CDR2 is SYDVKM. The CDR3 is CASSFEGPGWGNIQYF.

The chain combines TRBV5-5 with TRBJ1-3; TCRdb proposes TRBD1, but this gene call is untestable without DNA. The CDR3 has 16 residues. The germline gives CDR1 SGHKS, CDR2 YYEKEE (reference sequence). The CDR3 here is CASSSIGLGAGNTIYF.

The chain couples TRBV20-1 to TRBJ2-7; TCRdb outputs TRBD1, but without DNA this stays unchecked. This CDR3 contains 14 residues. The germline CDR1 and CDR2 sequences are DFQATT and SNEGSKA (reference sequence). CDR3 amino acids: CSARGARDHYEQYF.

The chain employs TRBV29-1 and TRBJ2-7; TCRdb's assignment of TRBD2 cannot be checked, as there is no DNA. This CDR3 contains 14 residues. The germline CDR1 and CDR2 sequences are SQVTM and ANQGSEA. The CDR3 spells CSVKGEGLSYEQYF.

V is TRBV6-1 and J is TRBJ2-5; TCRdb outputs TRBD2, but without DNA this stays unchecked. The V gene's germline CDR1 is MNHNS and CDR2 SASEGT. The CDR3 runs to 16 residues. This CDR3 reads CASSGLAGGGQETQYF.

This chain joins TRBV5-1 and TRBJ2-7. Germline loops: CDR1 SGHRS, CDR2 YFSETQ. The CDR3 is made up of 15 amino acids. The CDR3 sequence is CASSLTGLANYEQYF. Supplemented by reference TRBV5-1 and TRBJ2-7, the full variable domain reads KAGVTQTPRYLIKTRGQQVTLSCSPISGHRSVSWYQQTPGQGLQFLFEYFSETQRNKGNFPGRFSGRQFSNSRSEMNVSTLELGDSALYLCASSLTGLANYEQYFGPGTRLTVT.

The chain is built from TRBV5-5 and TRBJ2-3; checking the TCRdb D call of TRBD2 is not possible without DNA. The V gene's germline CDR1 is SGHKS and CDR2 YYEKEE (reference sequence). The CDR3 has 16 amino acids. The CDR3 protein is CASSLELAGITDTQYF.

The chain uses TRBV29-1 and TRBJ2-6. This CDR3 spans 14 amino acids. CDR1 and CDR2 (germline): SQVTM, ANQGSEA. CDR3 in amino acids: CSVVWDSGANALTF.

The CDR3 protein is CASSQEGTGYSGNTIYF. V usage is TRBV4-3 and J usage is TRBJ1-3; TCRdb designates TRBD1, a call that cannot be tested without DNA. Germline V gene lookup returns CDR1 LGHNA and CDR2 YSLEER. The CDR3 extends over 17 amino acids.

CDR3 amino acids: CASSQDVKGGYNEQFF. The V and J genes are TRBV4-3 and TRBJ2-1. This CDR3 is 16 amino acids long. CDR1 and CDR2 from the germline V gene are LGHNA and YSLEER.

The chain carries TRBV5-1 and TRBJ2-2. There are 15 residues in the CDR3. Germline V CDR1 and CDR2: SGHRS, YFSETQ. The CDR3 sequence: CASSLGRVNTGELFF. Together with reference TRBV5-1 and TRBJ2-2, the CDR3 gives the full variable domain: KAGVTQTPRYLIKTRGQQVTLSCSPISGHRSVSWYQQTPGQGLQFLFEYFSETQRNKGNFPGRFSGRQFSNSRSEMNVSTLELGDSALYLCASSLGRVNTGELFFGEGSRLTVL.

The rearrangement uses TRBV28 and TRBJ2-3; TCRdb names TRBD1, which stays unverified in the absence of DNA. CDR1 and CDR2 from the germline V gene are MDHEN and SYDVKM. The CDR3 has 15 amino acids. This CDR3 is CASSLALRGRDTQYF.

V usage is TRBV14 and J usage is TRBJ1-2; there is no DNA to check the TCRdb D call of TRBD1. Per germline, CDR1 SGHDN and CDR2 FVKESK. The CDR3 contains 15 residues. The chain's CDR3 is CASSDRPNTNYGYTF.

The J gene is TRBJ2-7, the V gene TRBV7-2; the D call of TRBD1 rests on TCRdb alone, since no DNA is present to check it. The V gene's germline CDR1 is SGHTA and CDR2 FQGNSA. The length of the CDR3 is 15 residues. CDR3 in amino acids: CASSLSTGDVYEQYF.

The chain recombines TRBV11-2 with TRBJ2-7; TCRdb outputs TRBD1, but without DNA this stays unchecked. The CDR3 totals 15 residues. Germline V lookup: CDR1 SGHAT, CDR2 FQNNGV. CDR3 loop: CASSEIPRRIYEQYF.

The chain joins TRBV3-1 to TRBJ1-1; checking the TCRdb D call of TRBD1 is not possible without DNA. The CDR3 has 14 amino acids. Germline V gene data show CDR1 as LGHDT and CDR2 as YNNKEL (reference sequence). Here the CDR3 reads CASSQDYGGTEAFF.

Here the CDR3 reads CSAAGTGVHTGELFF. The genes are TRBV20-1 and TRBJ2-2; TCRdb's D gene call, TRBD1, goes unchecked for lack of DNA. CDR1 is DFQATT, CDR2 SNEGSKA, per germline (reference sequence). The CDR3 runs to 15 residues.

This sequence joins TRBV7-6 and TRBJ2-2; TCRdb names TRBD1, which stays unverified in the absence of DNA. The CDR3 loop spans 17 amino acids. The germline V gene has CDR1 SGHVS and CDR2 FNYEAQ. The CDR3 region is CASSLPRQGGGTGELFF. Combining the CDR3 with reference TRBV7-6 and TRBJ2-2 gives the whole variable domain GAGVSQSPRYKVTKRGQDVALRCDPISGHVSLYWYRQALGQGPEFLTYFNYEAQQDKSGLPNDRFSAERPEGSISTLTIQRTEQRDSAMYRCASSLPRQGGGTGELFFGEGSRLTVL.

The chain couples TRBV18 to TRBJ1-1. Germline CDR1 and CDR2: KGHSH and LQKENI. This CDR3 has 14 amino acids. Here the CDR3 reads CASSPPGLGTEAFF.

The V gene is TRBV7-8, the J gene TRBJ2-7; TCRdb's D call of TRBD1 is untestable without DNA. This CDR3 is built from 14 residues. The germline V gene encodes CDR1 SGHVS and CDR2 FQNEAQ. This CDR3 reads CASSYRQGSYEQYF. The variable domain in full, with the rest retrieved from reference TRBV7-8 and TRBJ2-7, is GAGVSQSPRYKVAKRGQDVALRCDPISGHVSLFWYQQALGQGPEFLTYFQNEAQLDKSGLPSDRFFAERPEGSVSTLKIQRTQQEDSAVYLCASSYRQGSYEQYFGPGTRLTVT.

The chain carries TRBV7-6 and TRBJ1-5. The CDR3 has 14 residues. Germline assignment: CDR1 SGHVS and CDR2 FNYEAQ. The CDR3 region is CASSLGGGLQPQHF.